This TCR beta chain originates from a study of CD8 T cells in ankylosing spondylitis. Findings of the study overall: A CD8+ phenotype characterized the disease-linked clones, which were relatively rare in peripheral blood. Earlier literature documents some of the motif variants in reactive arthritis synovial fluid and blood. For ankylosing spondylitis blood, a TCR beta motif of about 8 highly homologous variants appeared characteristic.

5'-RACE, quantitative and with molecular barcodes, yielded the TCR beta libraries. TCRdb called the 5' RACE reads again in MiXCR, with one record for every CDR3 protein. Of approximately 39,000 distinct CDR3 sequences listed, around an eighth are singletons. As to this clonotype: Antigen unknown.

The germline V gene encodes CDR1 MGHRA and CDR2 YSYEKL. The CDR3 contains 16 residues. V shed 0 bases and J shed 4 bases, with 12 bases lying between them. This receptor was obtained from a male donor with ankylosing spondylitis. The rearrangement joins TRBV4-1 to TRBJ2-2; weak D call: TRBD2 (6 bases). Sequenced: synovial fluid, either unsorted or a sorted T cell fraction (not recorded which). The CDR3 reads CASSQDGGAPTGELFF. The CDR3 nucleotides are TGCGCCAGCAGCCAAGATGGAGGGGCGCCCACCGGGGAGCTGTTTTTT.